Detailed here is one T cell receptor beta chain. Its cognate antigen has yet to be identified. The input lacks base qualities; no much larger clone sits a single base away. The record originates from a study of blood T cells in healthy people across ages (dated by TCRdb to the mid-2010s). Regarding the complete study: Template switching captured roughly one uniquely barcoded TCR beta cDNA molecule per two T cells in model experiments. Age-related changes in TCR beta repertoire diversity were measured in the study by deep sequencing normalized with unique cDNA molecular identifiers. The donors were split into four age groups: young (average 16 years), middle-aged (roughly 39), aged (more than 60) and long-lived (more than 80). To avoid experimental bias, donors of different ages were spread randomly across the sequencing lanes. Using the same blood draw, the study looked at two additional independent replicas of 1 million unique cDNA reads for two donors, one aged 18 to 30 and the other aged 80 or older.

V was cut back by 6 bases and J by 0 bases, leaving a gap of 9 bases between them. According to the germline V gene (reference sequence), CDR1 reads MNHEY and CDR2 reads SMNVEV. Its CDR3 holds 13 amino acids, cysteine through phenylalanine. CDR3 DNA is the only sequence kept; it has 39 bases, read in frame from the first base. Summary of the overall study and its limitations: Since profiling was done on bulk unsorted PBMCs, naive and antigen-experienced compartments could not be conclusively compared. Estimates of total diversity based on one million sequenced T cells were considered lower bounds and underestimates. Observed TCR beta diversity per million T cells fell roughly linearly with age, and a significant reduction was already apparent by age around 40. Donor CMV infection status was unknown, potentially confounding age-related changes in expanded clonotypes. Compared with the aged group, the long-lived group had more naive CD4+ T cells, fewer expanded clones and increased TCR diversity, a pattern suggesting age selection. The percentage of naive T cells measured by flow cytometry correlated strongly with observed TCR beta diversity.

The approximately 39 donors, aged about 6 to 95 years, were systemically healthy Caucasian individuals from Russia. Approximately 9 milliliters of peripheral blood were collected from each donor into EDTA-treated Vacutainer tubes. Ficoll-Paque density-gradient centrifugation was used to isolate PBMCs, with at least 6.5 million per sample. Trizol reagent was used to extract total RNA from the PBMCs, yielding at least 6 micrograms per sample. Naive CD45RAhigh/CD27high T cell percentages were measured by flow cytometry on a PBMC aliquot from every donor. The library relied on 5' RACE. The reads were generated on an Illumina HiSeq 2500. A second PCR of roughly 7 to 12 cycles was run with a J-beta primer mix and a sample-barcoded 5' primer. Each TCR beta cDNA molecule received a unique molecular identifier from a template-switch 5' adaptor carrying 12 random nucleotides. At least 2.5 million CDR3-containing paired-end reads were obtained from each sample. First-strand cDNA synthesis was performed from all RNA using the Mint cDNA synthesis kit, with priming by a TRBC-specific oligonucleotide. All cDNA was treated with uracil-DNA glycosylase and then went through a first 18-cycle PCR with the universal primers M1SS and BC2_uni_R. The authors processed their data as follows. Each sample was normalized by randomly selecting 1 million high-quality reads, each carrying a distinct molecular identifier. Instead of being binned into consensus sequences, reads with shared molecular identifiers were discarded. CDR3 identification, clonotype clustering and error correction used MiTCR with a Q25 quality threshold and the strictest error-elimination algorithm. A nonparametric unseen species model with Euler transformation was used to estimate lower-bound total TCR beta diversity. TCRdb trimmed public reads at Q25 via fastp, called clones via MiXCR and kept in-frame beta chains. Rows with a matching CDR3 protein are joined into one entry that keeps the most common DNA and genes. These V and J calls are TCRdb output, not the study's own analysis. The sample records more than 700,000 distinct CDR3 sequences, about half of which are singletons. Of the sample, approximately 18% falls within the top ten clones.

This chain joins TRBV27 to TRBJ2-7; the D gene is unclear. The TCR was taken from an elderly man in good health. Sequences were obtained from blood. CDR3 protein: CASSYRFSYEQYF. In nucleotide form, the sequence is TGTGCCAGCAGCTATCGGTTCTCCTACGAGCAGTACTTC.